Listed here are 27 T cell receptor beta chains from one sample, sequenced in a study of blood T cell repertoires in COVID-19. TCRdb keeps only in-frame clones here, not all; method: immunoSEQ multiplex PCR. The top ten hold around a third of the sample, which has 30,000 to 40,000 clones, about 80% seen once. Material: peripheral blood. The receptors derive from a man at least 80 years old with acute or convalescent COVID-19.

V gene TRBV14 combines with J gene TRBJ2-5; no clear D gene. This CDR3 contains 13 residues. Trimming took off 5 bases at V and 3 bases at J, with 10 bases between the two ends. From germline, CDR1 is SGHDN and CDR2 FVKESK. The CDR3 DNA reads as TGTGCCAGCAGCGTTAACCCAGAAGAGACCCAGTACTTC. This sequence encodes CASSVNPEETQYF. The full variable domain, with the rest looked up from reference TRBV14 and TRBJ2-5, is EAGVTQFPSHSVIEKGQTVTLRCDPISGHDNLYWYRRVMGKEIKFLLHFVKESKQDESGMPNNRFLAERTGGTYSTLKVQPAELEDSGVYFCASSVNPEETQYFGPGTRLLVL.

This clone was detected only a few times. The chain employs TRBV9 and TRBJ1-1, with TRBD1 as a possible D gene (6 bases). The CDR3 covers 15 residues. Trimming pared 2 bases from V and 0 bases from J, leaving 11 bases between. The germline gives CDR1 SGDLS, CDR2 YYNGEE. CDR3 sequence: CASSVRTEMNTEAFF. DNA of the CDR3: TGTGCCAGCAGCGTGCGGACAGAAATGAACACTGAAGCTTTCTTT.

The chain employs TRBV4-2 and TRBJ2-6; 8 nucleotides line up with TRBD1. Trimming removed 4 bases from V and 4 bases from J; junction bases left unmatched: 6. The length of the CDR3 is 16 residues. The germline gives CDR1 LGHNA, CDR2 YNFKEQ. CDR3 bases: TGTGCCAGCAGCCTCGGACAGGGCGCCGGGGCCAACGTCCTGACTTTC. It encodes CASSLGQGAGANVLTF.

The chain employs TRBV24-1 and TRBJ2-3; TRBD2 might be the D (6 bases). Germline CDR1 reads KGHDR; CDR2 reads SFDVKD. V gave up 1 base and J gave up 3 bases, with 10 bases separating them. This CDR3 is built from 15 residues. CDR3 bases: TGTGCCACCAGTGATTTTCCGGGGGAAACAGATACGCAGTATTTT. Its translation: CATSDFPGETDTQYF.

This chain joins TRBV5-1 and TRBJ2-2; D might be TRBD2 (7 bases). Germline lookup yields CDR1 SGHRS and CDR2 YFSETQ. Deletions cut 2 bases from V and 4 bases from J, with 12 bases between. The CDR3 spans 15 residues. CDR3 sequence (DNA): TGCGCCAGCAGCTTTGGGGGGGGCGGCACCGGGGAGCTGTTTTTT. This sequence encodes CASSFGGGGTGELFF.

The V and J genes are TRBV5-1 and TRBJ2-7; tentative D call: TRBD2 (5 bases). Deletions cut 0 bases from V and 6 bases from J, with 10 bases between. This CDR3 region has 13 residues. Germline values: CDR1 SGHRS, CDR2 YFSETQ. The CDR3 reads CASSLALAAEQYF. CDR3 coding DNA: TGCGCCAGCAGCTTGGCGCTAGCTGCCGAGCAGTACTTC.

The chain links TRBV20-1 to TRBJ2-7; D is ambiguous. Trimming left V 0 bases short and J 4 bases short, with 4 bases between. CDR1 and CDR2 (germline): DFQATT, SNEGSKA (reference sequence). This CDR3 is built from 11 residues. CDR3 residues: CSARDQYEQYF. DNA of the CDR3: TGCAGTGCTAGAGATCAATACGAGCAGTACTTC.

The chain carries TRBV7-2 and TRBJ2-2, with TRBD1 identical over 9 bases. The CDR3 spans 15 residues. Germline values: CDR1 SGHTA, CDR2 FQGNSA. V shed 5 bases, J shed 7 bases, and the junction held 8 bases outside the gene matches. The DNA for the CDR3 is TGTGCCAGCAGCCCCGGGACAGGGTTTGGCGGGGAGCTGTTTTTT. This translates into CASSPGTGFGGELFF.

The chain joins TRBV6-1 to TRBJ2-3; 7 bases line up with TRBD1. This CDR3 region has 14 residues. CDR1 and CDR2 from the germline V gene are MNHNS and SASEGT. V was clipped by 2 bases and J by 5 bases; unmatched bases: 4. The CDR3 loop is CASSEQGVIDTQYF. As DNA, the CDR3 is TGTGCCAGCAGTGAACAGGGGGTAATAGATACGCAGTATTTT.

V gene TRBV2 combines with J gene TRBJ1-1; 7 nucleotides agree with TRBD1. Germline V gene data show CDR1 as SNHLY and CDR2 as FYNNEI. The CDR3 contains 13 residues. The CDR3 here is CGTVTGLNTEAFF. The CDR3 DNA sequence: TGTGGTACGGTGACAGGGCTGAACACTGAAGCTTTCTTT.

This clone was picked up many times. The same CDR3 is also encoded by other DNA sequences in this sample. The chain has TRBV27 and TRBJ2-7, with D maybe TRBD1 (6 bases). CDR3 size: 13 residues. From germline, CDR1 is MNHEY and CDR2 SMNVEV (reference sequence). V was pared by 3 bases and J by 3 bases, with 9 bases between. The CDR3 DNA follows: TGTGCCAGCAGTTTGGCACAGGGCTACGAGCAGTACTTC. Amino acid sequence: CASSLAQGYEQYF.

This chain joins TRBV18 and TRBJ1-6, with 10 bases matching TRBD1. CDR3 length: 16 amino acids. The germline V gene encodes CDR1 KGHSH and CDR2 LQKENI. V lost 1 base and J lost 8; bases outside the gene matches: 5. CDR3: CASSPQTGGSDSPLHF. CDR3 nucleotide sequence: TGTGCCAGCTCACCACAGACAGGGGGCAGCGATTCACCCCTCCACTTT.

The CDR3 bases are TGTGCCAGCAGTTACTCTCGGGACAGGGGTCATGAGCAGTTCTTC. This sequence encodes CASSYSRDRGHEQFF. V gene TRBV6-5 combines with J gene TRBJ2-1; the match to TRBD1 covers 10 bases. The length of the CDR3 is 15 residues. The V gene's germline CDR1 is MNHEY and CDR2 SVGAGI. With 0 bases clipped from V and 8 bases from J, the junction kept 4 bases outside the gene matches.

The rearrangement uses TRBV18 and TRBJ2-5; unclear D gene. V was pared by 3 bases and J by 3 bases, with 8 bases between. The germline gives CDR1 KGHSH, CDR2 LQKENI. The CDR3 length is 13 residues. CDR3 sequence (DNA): TGTGCCAGCTCACCTGGCATCGAAGAGACCCAGTACTTC. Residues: CASSPGIEETQYF.

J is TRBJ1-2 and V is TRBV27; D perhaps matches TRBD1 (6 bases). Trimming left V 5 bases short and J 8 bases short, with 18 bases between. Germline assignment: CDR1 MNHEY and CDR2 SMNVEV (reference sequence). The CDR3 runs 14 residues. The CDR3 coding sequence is TGTGCCAGCAGTGCACAGGGTGGGATTGGCGGCTACACCTTC. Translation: CASSAQGGIGGYTF.

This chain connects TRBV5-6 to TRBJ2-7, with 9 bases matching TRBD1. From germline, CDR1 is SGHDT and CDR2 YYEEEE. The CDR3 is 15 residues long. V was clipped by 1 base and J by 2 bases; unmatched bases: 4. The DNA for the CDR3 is TGTGCCAGCAGCTTGTTAGGACAGGGGACCTACGAGCAGTACTTC. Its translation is CASSLLGQGTYEQYF.

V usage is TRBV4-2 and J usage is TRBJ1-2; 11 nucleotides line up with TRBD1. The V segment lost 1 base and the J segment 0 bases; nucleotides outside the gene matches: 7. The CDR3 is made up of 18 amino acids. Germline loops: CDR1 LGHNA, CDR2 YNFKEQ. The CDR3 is CASSQGMGQGGPNYGYTF. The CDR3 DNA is TGTGCCAGCAGCCAAGGGATGGGACAGGGGGGTCCTAACTATGGCTACACCTTC.

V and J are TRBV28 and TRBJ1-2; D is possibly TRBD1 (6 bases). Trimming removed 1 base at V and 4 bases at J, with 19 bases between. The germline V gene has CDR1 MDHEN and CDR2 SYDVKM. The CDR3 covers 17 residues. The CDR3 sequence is CASSLSGLTGFGYGYTF. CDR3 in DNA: TGTGCCAGCAGTTTATCGGGTCTTACAGGGTTTGGCTATGGCTACACCTTC.

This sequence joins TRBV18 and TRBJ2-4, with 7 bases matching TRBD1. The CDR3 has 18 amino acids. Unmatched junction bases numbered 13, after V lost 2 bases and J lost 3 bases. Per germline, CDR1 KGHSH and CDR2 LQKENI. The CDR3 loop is CASSPKWETGSGKNIQYF. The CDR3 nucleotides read TGTGCCAGCTCACCAAAGTGGGAGACAGGGTCGGGCAAAAACATTCAGTACTTC.

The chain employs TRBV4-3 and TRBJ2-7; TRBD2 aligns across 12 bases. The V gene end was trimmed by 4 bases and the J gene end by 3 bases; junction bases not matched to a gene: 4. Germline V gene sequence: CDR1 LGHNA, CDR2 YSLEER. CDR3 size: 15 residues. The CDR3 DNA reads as TGCGCCAGCAGCCCTGGACTAGCGGGATTCTACGAGCAGTACTTC. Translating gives CASSPGLAGFYEQYF.

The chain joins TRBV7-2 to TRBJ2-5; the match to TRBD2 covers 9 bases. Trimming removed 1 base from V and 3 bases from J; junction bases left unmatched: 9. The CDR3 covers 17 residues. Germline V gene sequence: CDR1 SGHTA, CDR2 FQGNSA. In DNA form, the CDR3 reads TGTGCCAGCAGCTTAGAAGGCAGACTAGCGGTAAAAGAGACCCAGTACTTC. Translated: CASSLEGRLAVKETQYF.

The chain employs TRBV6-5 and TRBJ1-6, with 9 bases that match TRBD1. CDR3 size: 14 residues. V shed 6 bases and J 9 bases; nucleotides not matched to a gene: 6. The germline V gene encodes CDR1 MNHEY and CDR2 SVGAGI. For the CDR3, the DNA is TGTGCCAGCAGGGAGGGGACAGGGTCTTCACCCCTCCACTTT. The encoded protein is CASREGTGSSPLHF.

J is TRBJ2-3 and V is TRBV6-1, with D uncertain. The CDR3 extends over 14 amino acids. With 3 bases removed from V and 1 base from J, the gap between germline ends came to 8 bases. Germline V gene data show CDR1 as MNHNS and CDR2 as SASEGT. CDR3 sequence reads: CASSDASRTDTQYF. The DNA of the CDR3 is TGTGCCAGCAGTGACGCGAGTCGCACAGATACGCAGTATTTT.

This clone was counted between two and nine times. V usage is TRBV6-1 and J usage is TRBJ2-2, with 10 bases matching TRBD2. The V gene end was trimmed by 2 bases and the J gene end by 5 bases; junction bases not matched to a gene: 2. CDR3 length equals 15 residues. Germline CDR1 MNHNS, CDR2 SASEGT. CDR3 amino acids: CASSELAGETGELFF. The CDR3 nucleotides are TGTGCCAGCAGTGAACTAGCGGGAGAGACCGGGGAGCTGTTTTTT.

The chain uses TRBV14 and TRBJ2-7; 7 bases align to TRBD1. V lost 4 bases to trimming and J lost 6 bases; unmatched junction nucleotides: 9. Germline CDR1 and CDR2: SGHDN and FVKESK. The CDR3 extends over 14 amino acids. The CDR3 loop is CASSPTGQRGEQYF. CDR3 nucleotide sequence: TGTGCCAGCAGCCCGACAGGGCAACGAGGCGAGCAGTACTTC.

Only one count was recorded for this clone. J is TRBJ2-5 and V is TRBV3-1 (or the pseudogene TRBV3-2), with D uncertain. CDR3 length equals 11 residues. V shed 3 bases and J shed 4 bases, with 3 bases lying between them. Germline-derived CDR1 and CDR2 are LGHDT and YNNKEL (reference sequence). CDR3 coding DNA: TGTGCCAGCAGCCAGGCAGAGACCCAGTACTTC. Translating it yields CASSQAETQYF.

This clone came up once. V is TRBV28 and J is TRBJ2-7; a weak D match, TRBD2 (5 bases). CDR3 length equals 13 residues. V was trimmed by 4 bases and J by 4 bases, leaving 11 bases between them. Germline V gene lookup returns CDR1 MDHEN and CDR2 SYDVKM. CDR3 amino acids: CASSYPPGYEQYF. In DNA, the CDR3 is TGTGCCAGCAGTTACCCCCCGGGGTACGAGCAGTACTTC.